The T cell receptor beta chain described here comes from a study of T cell repertoires in cytomegalovirus infection. About the research overall: HLA-B-restricted CMV epitopes that are well studied, plus recently identified HLA-C-restricted ones, were used by the study. CMV infection and matching HLA type were both indicated by public TCR beta signatures. Findings of the study overall: In two of eight donors, the top clonotype was HLA-C-restricted CMV-specific. Totalled public TCR beta family frequency picked out people who carried CMV plus the relevant HLA.

Points on this clonotype: Its antigen is as yet unknown.

TCRdb ran MiXCR on the reads and lists one entry per CDR3 protein. The sample lists some 270,000 distinct CDR3 sequences, roughly a fifth occurring once. Trimming shortened V by 0 bases and J by 0 bases, and 5 bases separated the two germline ends. This CDR3 region has 14 residues. The V gene is TRBV23-1, the J gene TRBJ2-5; TRBD1 is a possible D gene (5 bases). TRBV23-1 is reported as an ORF; its role is uncertain. This specimen was cultured PBMCs, taken from culture after CMV antigen stimulation. The TCR sequence derives from a human donor in good health (CMV status not recorded). Some clones in this sample may be carry-over from other donors' samples. CDR3 loop: CASSQSDNQETQYF. CDR3 nucleotides: TGCGCCAGCAGTCAATCGGACAACCAAGAGACCCAGTACTTC.